Below, 29 T cell receptor beta chains from the same sample are listed, as sequenced in a study of blood T cell repertoires in COVID-19. TCRdb's table, derived via immunoSEQ multiplex PCR, lists solely in-frame clones and lacks some. The sample has 300,000 to 350,000 clones, almost 90% seen once. Sequencing was carried out using PBMCs or T cells enriched from blood (not recorded which). All receptors come from a young woman with acute COVID-19.

The chain employs TRBV5-1 and TRBJ1-1; D is uncertain. This CDR3 has 14 amino acids. CDR1 and CDR2 from the germline V gene are SGHRS and YFSETQ. With 5 bases removed from V and 1 base from J, the gap between germline ends came to 12 bases. Written as DNA, the CDR3 is TGCGCCAGCAGACAGTCAGACGGGAACACTGAAGCTTTCTTT. As protein: CASRQSDGNTEAFF.

The chain has TRBV13 and TRBJ1-1; no firm D call. The germline V gene has CDR1 PRHDT and CDR2 FYEKMQ (reference sequence). Trimming took 3 bases from V and 0 from J, leaving 11 bases between them. The CDR3 spans 15 residues. The chain's CDR3 is CASSFSPGMNTEAFF. The CDR3, as DNA: TGTGCCAGCAGCTTTAGTCCGGGGATGAACACTGAAGCTTTCTTT.

V is TRBV11-2 and J is TRBJ1-2, with TRBD1 matching 8 bases. The CDR3 is made up of 14 amino acids. The germline CDR1 and CDR2 sequences are SGHAT and FQNNGV. V was clipped by 4 bases and J by 8 bases; unmatched bases: 9. This chain's CDR3 is CASSSQTGADGYTF. CDR3 in DNA: TGTGCCAGCAGCTCCCAGACAGGGGCTGACGGCTACACCTTC.

In its sample, this clone was seen a few times. V is TRBV19 and J is TRBJ1-5; 9 positions match TRBD1. Losses at the gene ends were 6 bases for V and 4 bases for J; bases not matched to a gene: 7. The CDR3 sequence is 15 residues long. Germline CDR1 is LNHDA and CDR2 is SQIVND (reference sequence). CDR3 sequence (DNA): TGTGCCAGTAGAACGACAGGGGGACCAAATCAGCCCCAGCATTTT. It is translated as CASRTTGGPNQPQHF. Full variable domain (missing parts from reference TRBV19 and TRBJ1-5): DGGITQSPKYLFRKEGQNVTLSCEQNLNHDAMYWYRQDPGQGLRLIYYSQIVNDFQKGDIAEGYSVSREKKESFPLTVTSAQKNPTAFYLCASRTTGGPNQPQHFGDGTRLSIL.

The chain uses TRBV3-1 (or the pseudogene TRBV3-2) and TRBJ1-5; D remains ambiguous. With 0 bases removed from V and 4 bases from J, the gap between germline ends came to 7 bases. The CDR3 covers 14 residues. Germline V gene data show CDR1 as LGHDT and CDR2 as YNNKEL (reference sequence). CDR3 sequence (DNA): TGTGCCAGCAGCCAAGAATCAGCGAATCAGCCCCAGCATTTT. Its translation is CASSQESANQPQHF.

The chain joins TRBV19 to TRBJ2-6; D gene ambiguous. The CDR3 covers 13 residues. Germline CDR1 and CDR2: LNHDA and SQIVND (reference sequence). With 6 bases removed from V and 1 base from J, the gap between germline ends came to 4 bases. For the CDR3, the DNA is TGTGCCAGTAGAACATCTGGGGCCAACGTCCTGACTTTC. Protein: CASRTSGANVLTF.

This clone has just one count. The rearrangement joins TRBV3-1 (or the pseudogene TRBV3-2) to TRBJ2-1; D is ambiguous. Trimming took 1 base from V and 8 from J, leaving 9 bases between them. There are 13 residues in the CDR3. Germline V gene data show CDR1 as LGHDT and CDR2 as YNNKEL (reference sequence). The CDR3 DNA is TGTGCCAGCAGCCAAGGGGCCGGCGATGAGCAGTTCTTC. This codes for CASSQGAGDEQFF.

The chain employs TRBV5-6 and TRBJ2-5; 8 positions match TRBD2. The CDR3 length is 16 residues. After removal of 1 base from V and 4 bases from J, the junction contained 9 bases not matched to a gene. Germline V gene lookup returns CDR1 SGHDT and CDR2 YYEEEE. The CDR3 region is CASSLCGGLAGETQYF. CDR3 nucleotides: TGTGCCAGCAGCTTGTGCGGGGGGTTGGCGGGAGAGACCCAGTACTTC.

The V and J genes are TRBV18 and TRBJ2-1; weak D call: TRBD2 (7 bases). The germline V and J ends were trimmed by 3 bases and 1 base, with 13 bases remaining between them. CDR3 length equals 16 residues. CDR1 is KGHSH, CDR2 LQKENI, per germline. The CDR3 sequence: CASSPRGGVSYNEQFF. In nucleotides, the CDR3 is TGTGCCAGCTCACCGAGGGGGGGAGTGTCCTACAATGAGCAGTTCTTC.

A single count supports this clone. The V gene is TRBV9, the J gene TRBJ1-1; D gene ambiguous. The CDR3 length is 15 residues. Germline V gene lookup returns CDR1 SGDLS and CDR2 YYNGEE. Trimming left V 4 bases short and J 0 bases short, with 13 bases between. CDR3 in DNA: TGTGCCAGCAGCCCCCAAAGGCGGATGAACACTGAAGCTTTCTTT. It yields the protein CASSPQRRMNTEAFF.

The chain carries TRBV28 and TRBJ1-2; 9 nucleotides align to TRBD1. The V segment lost 3 bases and the J segment 1 base; nucleotides outside the gene matches: 6. The CDR3 is made up of 16 amino acids. Germline CDR1 and CDR2: MDHEN and SYDVKM. DNA for the CDR3: TGTGCCAGCAGTTTTAGGGGACAGGGATTTAACTATGGCTACACCTTC. This translates into CASSFRGQGFNYGYTF.

V is TRBV6-2 or TRBV6-3 and J is TRBJ2-1; 10 bases are a match to TRBD2. With V trimmed by 5 bases and J by 9 bases, 7 bases remained unmatched. Looked up from germline, CDR1 is MNHEY and CDR2 is SVGEGT. The CDR3 has 14 amino acids. The CDR3 loop reads CASSAASGSGEQFF. The CDR3 DNA is TGTGCCAGCAGTGCGGCTAGCGGGAGTGGTGAGCAGTTCTTC.

V and J are TRBV28 and TRBJ1-2; tentatively, D is TRBD1 (6 bases). The V end lost 5 bases, the J end lost 4 bases, and 11 bases lay between the germline ends. The CDR3 is 13 amino acids. Germline-derived CDR1 and CDR2 are MDHEN and SYDVKM. CDR3 DNA sequence: TGTGCCAGCAGTAGGACAGACCTCTATGGCTACACCTTC. Its translation is CASSRTDLYGYTF.

The chain combines TRBV19 with TRBJ1-1, with D possibly matching TRBD1 (5 bases). The germline V gene has CDR1 LNHDA and CDR2 SQIVND (reference sequence). Trimming cost V 10 bases and J 5 bases, with 17 bases left between them. This CDR3 has 13 amino acids. CDR3 amino acids: CATRNRGRTEAFF. CDR3 nucleotides: TGTGCCACCCGAAATAGGGGCCGGACTGAAGCTTTCTTT.

The chain couples TRBV20-1 to TRBJ1-2; a possible D gene is TRBD1 (6 bases). CDR3 size: 14 residues. V lost 3 bases to trimming and J lost 7 bases, with 18 bases between them. Germline V gene sequence: CDR1 DFQATT, CDR2 SNEGSKA (reference sequence). CDR3 in amino acids: CSASLSRGDGGYTF. The CDR3 DNA is TGCAGTGCTAGTCTATCCAGGGGCGATGGTGGCTACACCTTC.

To note about this clone: The sample holds other DNA sequences that translate to the same CDR3. The chain has TRBV27 and TRBJ2-7, with D maybe TRBD2 (6 bases). The CDR3 has 13 residues. V lost 6 bases to trimming and J lost 3 bases, with 12 bases between them. Germline V gene lookup returns CDR1 MNHEY and CDR2 SMNVEV (reference sequence). The chain's CDR3 is CASRISSGYEQYF. For the CDR3, the DNA is TGTGCCAGCAGGATTAGTAGCGGCTACGAGCAGTACTTC.

The chain has TRBV5-1 and TRBJ1-1; the D is unclear. The CDR3 totals 14 residues. Trimming removed 0 bases at V and 5 bases at J, with 11 bases between. Looked up from germline, CDR1 is SGHRS and CDR2 is YFSETQ. CDR3 coding DNA: TGCGCCAGCAGCTTGGGCCGCCAGAGGACTGAAGCTTTCTTT. Translated: CASSLGRQRTEAFF.

This chain joins TRBV28 and TRBJ1-1; tentatively, D is TRBD1 (5 bases). V gave up 6 bases and J gave up 6 bases, with 29 bases separating them. In germline, CDR1 is MDHEN, CDR2 SYDVKM. The CDR3 is 18 residues long. The CDR3 loop is CASRPTRSRGRGGAEAFF. The CDR3 DNA reads TGTGCCAGCAGACCTACAAGGTCGAGGGGCCGGGGAGGCGCTGAAGCTTTCTTT.

The gene calls are TRBV2 and TRBJ1-5, with 7 bases fitting TRBD1. CDR1 and CDR2 (germline): SNHLY, FYNNEI. The CDR3 covers 14 residues. With V trimmed by 11 bases and J by 3 bases, 10 bases remained unmatched. The DNA of the CDR3 is TGTGCCGGAAGGCCCAGGGGGGTCAATCAGCCCCAGCATTTT. As protein: CAGRPRGVNQPQHF. The variable domain in full, completed from reference TRBV2 and TRBJ1-5, reads EPEVTQTPSHQVTQMGQEVILRCVPISNHLYFYWYRQILGQKVEFLVSFYNNEISEKSEIFDDQFSVERPDGSNFTLKIRSTKLEDSAMYFCAGRPRGVNQPQHFGDGTRLSIL.

This clone appeared once. The chain uses TRBV28 and TRBJ1-2; maybe TRBD1 (6 bases). The germline V gene encodes CDR1 MDHEN and CDR2 SYDVKM. The ends were cut back, 1 base at V and 6 bases at J, with 15 bases in the middle. The CDR3 consists of 15 residues. CDR3 nucleotide sequence: TGTGCCAGCAGTTTATCCACAGGGATGGGGGATGGCTACACCTTC. It codes for CASSLSTGMGDGYTF.

The rearrangement joins TRBV6-5 to TRBJ1-2, with a possible D match to TRBD1 (5 bases). The V and J ends lost 0 bases and 5 bases respectively, with 10 bases between them. Germline CDR1 MNHEY, CDR2 SVGAGI. The CDR3 contains 14 residues. The CDR3 sequence: CASSYSFRDYGYTF. DNA for the CDR3: TGTGCCAGCAGTTACTCGTTCAGGGATTATGGCTACACCTTC.

A note on this clone: Other DNA sequences in the same sample also yield this CDR3. J is TRBJ1-5 and V is TRBV27; no firm D call. Germline V gene lookup returns CDR1 MNHEY and CDR2 SMNVEV (reference sequence). This CDR3 is built from 13 residues. Trimming took 2 bases from V and 2 from J, leaving 4 bases between them. CDR3 DNA sequence: TGTGCCAGCAGTTTAACAGGCAATCAGCCCCAGCATTTT. Residues: CASSLTGNQPQHF.

The chain is built from TRBV19 and TRBJ1-2; 12 positions match TRBD1. J gave up 1 base and V 5 bases, and 11 bases lay outside the gene matches. Germline values: CDR1 LNHDA, CDR2 SQIVND (reference sequence). This CDR3 is built from 18 residues. DNA for the CDR3: TGTGCCAGTAGTCCGGAGGGACAGGGGGCGGACATTAACTATGGCTACACCTTC. Protein: CASSPEGQGADINYGYTF.

The CDR3 protein is CASSEGRGLQETQYF. The CDR3 nucleotides read TGTGCCAGCAGCGAGGGACGGGGACTCCAAGAGACCCAGTACTTC. The J gene is TRBJ2-5, the V gene TRBV2; possibly TRBD2 for D (6 bases). Germline V gene data show CDR1 as SNHLY and CDR2 as FYNNEI. This CDR3 is 15 amino acids long. The V end was cut by 6 bases, the J end by 1 base, with 15 bases between. Supplemented by reference TRBV2 and TRBJ2-5, the full variable domain reads EPEVTQTPSHQVTQMGQEVILRCVPISNHLYFYWYRQILGQKVEFLVSFYNNEISEKSEIFDDQFSVERPDGSNFTLKIRSTKLEDSAMYFCASSEGRGLQETQYFGPGTRLLVL.

The rearrangement joins TRBV7-9 to TRBJ1-1; D remains unclear. V gave up 3 bases and J gave up 0 bases, with 8 bases separating them. CDR1 SEHNR and CDR2 FQNEAQ come from the germline V gene (reference sequence). The CDR3 is made up of 14 amino acids. CDR3 sequence: CASSFRPVNTEAFF. CDR3 in DNA: TGTGCCAGCAGCTTCAGGCCGGTGAACACTGAAGCTTTCTTT.

The chain is built from TRBV7-9 and TRBJ2-1, with unresolved D. The CDR3 has 11 amino acids. The germline V gene has CDR1 SEHNR and CDR2 FQNEAQ (reference sequence). The germline V and J ends were trimmed by 5 bases and 10 bases, with 9 bases remaining between them. The CDR3 here is CASSQLGEQFF. In DNA, the CDR3 is TGTGCCAGCAGCCAGTTGGGCGAGCAGTTCTTC.

The rearrangement links TRBV5-1 to TRBJ2-1; a possible D gene is TRBD2 (5 bases). V lost 0 bases and J 4 bases, leaving 14 bases between the germline ends. The V gene's germline CDR1 is SGHRS and CDR2 YFSETQ. The CDR3 contains 16 residues. The CDR3 region is CASSLDSNSGYNEQFF. CDR3 sequence (DNA): TGCGCCAGCAGCTTGGACTCCAATTCGGGATACAATGAGCAGTTCTTC.

The chain has TRBV27 and TRBJ2-3, with a weak D call TRBD1 (5 bases). This CDR3 has 16 amino acids. V gave up 5 bases and J gave up 0 bases, with 15 bases separating them. Germline V gene data show CDR1 as MNHEY and CDR2 as SMNVEV (reference sequence). The CDR3 DNA follows: TGTGCCAGCAGTCCCATTTGGGGCACTAGCACAGATACGCAGTATTTT. It translates to CASSPIWGTSTDTQYF.

The chain uses TRBV4-2 and TRBJ1-6; 12 bases agree with TRBD1. This CDR3 is 16 amino acids long. The junction had 11 bases not matched to a gene; V was cut back by 0 bases and J by 17 bases. CDR1 is LGHNA and CDR2 is YNFKEQ in the germline V gene. The CDR3 coding sequence is TGTGCCAGCAGCCAAGAGATTGGGACAGGGGGCTTTATGGTCCACTTT. Its translation is CASSQEIGTGGFMVHF.